Following are 10 T cell receptor beta chains from one sample sequenced in a study of cytomegalovirus exposure and HLA in healthy donors (dated by TCRdb to between 2016 and 2019). The library was produced with the immunoSEQ multiplex PCR assay. This is the immuneACCESS table as TCRdb keeps it, with only in-frame sequences that have V and J called. A part of the clones is gone; compared with another copy, unresolved V genes explain less than half, and the rest is unexplained. The sample table records 150,000 or so clones; approximately 90% of these occur just once. The ten biggest clones cover roughly 6.4% of the sample. Sequenced material: PBMCs. These receptors came from a woman under 40 in good health and CMV-seropositive.

This rearrangement joins TRBV28 to TRBJ1-2; tentatively, D is TRBD1 (6 bases). The length of the CDR3 is 15 residues. Trimming took off 4 bases at V and 3 bases at J, with 15 bases between the two ends. Germline loops: CDR1 MDHEN, CDR2 SYDVKM. CDR3 coding DNA: TGTGCCAGCAGTTCACCAGGGGAGAGCCACTATGGCTACACCTTC. It is translated as CASSSPGESHYGYTF.

V is TRBV27 and J is TRBJ1-5; TRBD1 matches 8 bases. The junction had 12 bases not matched to a gene; V was cut back by 6 bases and J by 5 bases. The length of the CDR3 is 16 residues. Germline loops: CDR1 MNHEY, CDR2 SMNVEV (reference sequence). The CDR3 region has the DNA TGTGCCAGCAGCCCAGGGGGCGGCCCTACAGATCAGCCCCAGCATTTT. It is translated as CASSPGGGPTDQPQHF.

V and J are TRBV5-5 and TRBJ2-2, with 9 bases matching TRBD2. Germline V gives CDR1 SGHKS, CDR2 YYEKEE (reference sequence). CDR3 length equals 16 residues. The trim removed 4 bases at V and 0 bases at J, leaving 4 bases unmatched. This chain's CDR3 is CASSRSGSSNTGELFF. CDR3 bases: TGTGCCAGCAGCCGTAGCGGGAGCTCGAACACCGGGGAGCTGTTTTTT.

The V and J genes are TRBV5-3 and TRBJ2-7, with TRBD1 matching 10 bases. TRBV5-3 is an open reading frame whose function is uncertain. Unmatched junction bases numbered 22, after V lost 2 bases and J lost 2 bases. The CDR3 is made up of 21 amino acids. The chain's CDR3 is CARSFFPPRARDRGSPYEQYF. DNA of the CDR3: TGTGCCAGAAGCTTTTTTCCCCCGCGTGCCCGGGACAGGGGTAGCCCCTACGAGCAGTACTTC.

The genes are TRBV6-6 and TRBJ1-1; 7 nucleotides align to TRBD1. J gave up 2 bases and V 5 bases, and 5 bases lay outside the gene matches. Germline V lookup: CDR1 MNHNY, CDR2 SVGAGI (reference sequence). The CDR3 extends over 14 amino acids. CDR3 sequence reads: CASSIQGSNTEAFF. CDR3 in DNA: TGTGCCAGCAGTATACAGGGGAGTAACACTGAAGCTTTCTTT.

The rearrangement links TRBV4-1 to TRBJ1-1; no definite D call. Germline lookup yields CDR1 MGHRA and CDR2 YSYEKL. The V and J ends lost 0 bases and 1 base respectively, with 15 bases between them. The CDR3 consists of 17 residues. The CDR3 is CASSQEKLSRKNTEAFF. CDR3 bases: TGCGCCAGCAGCCAAGAGAAACTTTCACGTAAGAACACTGAAGCTTTCTTT.

This chain uses TRBV6-1 with TRBJ1-2; D not certain. V shed 4 bases and J shed 0 bases, with 15 bases lying between them. This CDR3 has 16 amino acids. The germline V gene encodes CDR1 MNHNS and CDR2 SASEGT. CDR3 in amino acids: CASSVGRPAPNYGYTF. The CDR3 nucleotides read TGTGCCAGCAGTGTGGGCAGACCCGCACCTAACTATGGCTACACCTTC.

Concerning this clone: The same CDR3 arises from other DNA sequences in this sample as well. V is TRBV11-2 and J is TRBJ2-7, with D possibly matching TRBD1 (6 bases). The CDR3 contains 15 residues. Germline CDR1 SGHAT, CDR2 FQNNGV. The V end lost 0 bases, the J end lost 3 bases, and 12 bases lay between the germline ends. In DNA, the CDR3 is TGTGCCAGCAGCTTAGAAGGCAGAGGGGGCTACGAGCAGTACTTC. This translates into CASSLEGRGGYEQYF.

The chain is built from TRBV6-1 and TRBJ2-7; D is possibly TRBD2 (6 bases). Germline CDR1 reads MNHNS; CDR2 reads SASEGT. V was pared by 6 bases and J by 7 bases, with 10 bases between. The CDR3 extends over 11 amino acids. The CDR3 sequence is CASRSGEEQYF. In DNA, the CDR3 is TGTGCCAGCAGGTCGGGAGAGGAGCAGTACTTC.

The chain employs TRBV4-1 and TRBJ2-5; 9 bases agree with TRBD1. Trimming at V came to 4 bases and at J to 1 base, leaving 7 bases not matched to a gene. CDR1 is MGHRA, CDR2 YSYEKL, per germline. The CDR3 is made up of 16 amino acids. This chain's CDR3 is CASSPIQTGGQETQYF. In DNA, the CDR3 is TGCGCCAGCAGCCCCATACAGACAGGGGGCCAAGAGACCCAGTACTTC.